The 9 T cell receptor beta chains in this list originate from one sample, sequenced in a study of blood T cell repertoires in COVID-19. Produced via immunoSEQ multiplex PCR; TCRdb's table is partial and in-frame only. The table lists tens of thousands of clones, 75% to 90% of them singletons. Sequencing was performed on peripheral blood. Receptor source: a man aged 55 to 70 with acute or convalescent COVID-19.

The chain has TRBV14 and TRBJ2-2; the D is unclear. The CDR3 consists of 16 residues. V dropped 1 base and J dropped 4 bases, with 13 bases sitting between them. CDR1 and CDR2 from the germline V gene are SGHDN and FVKESK. The CDR3 spells CASSQALIPGTGELFF. CDR3 DNA: TGTGCCAGCAGCCAAGCTCTCATACCGGGCACCGGGGAGCTGTTTTTT.

The chain combines TRBV7-8 with TRBJ2-2, with 7 positions matching TRBD1. The CDR3 extends over 16 amino acids. Germline V gene lookup returns CDR1 SGHVS and CDR2 FQNEAQ. V was pared by 6 bases and J by 3 bases, with 10 bases of the junction left unmatched. The DNA of the CDR3 is TGTGCCAGCAGTACCGGGACAGACTATTACACCGGGGAGCTGTTTTTT. Amino acids: CASSTGTDYYTGELFF.

The chain joins TRBV7-9 to TRBJ2-1, with TRBD2 matching over 12 bases. J was trimmed by 5 bases and V by 5 bases; bases with no gene match: 7. Germline loops: CDR1 SEHNR, CDR2 FQNEAQ (reference sequence). CDR3 length: 16 amino acids. As DNA, the CDR3 is TGTGCCAGCAGCCCCATGACTAGCGGGAGCCACAATGAGCAGTTCTTC. This sequence encodes CASSPMTSGSHNEQFF.

Details on this clone: This CDR3 is also generated by other DNA sequences in the sample. This sequence joins TRBV28 and TRBJ1-1, with a tentative D call TRBD1 (5 bases). CDR3 length equals 16 residues. Germline CDR1 is MDHEN and CDR2 is SYDVKM. V was pared by 1 base and J by 1 base, with 13 bases between. This CDR3 is CASSLLPGQGNTEAFF. The CDR3, as DNA: TGTGCCAGCAGTTTATTGCCCGGCCAGGGGAACACTGAAGCTTTCTTT.

The CDR3 loop reads CASSLSGQGEGYTF. As DNA, the CDR3 is TGTGCCAGCAGCTTATCAGGGCAGGGGGAAGGCTACACCTTC. The chain carries TRBV7-3 and TRBJ1-2, with 7 bases aligning to TRBD1. The V and J ends lost 2 bases and 8 bases, in that order; junction bases with no gene match: 8. Germline CDR1 and CDR2: SGHTA and FQGTGA. The CDR3 spans 14 residues.

The chain couples TRBV30 to TRBJ2-1, with 7 bases fitting TRBD2. Germline loops: CDR1 GTSNPN, CDR2 SVGIG (reference sequence). The trim removed 5 bases at V and 3 bases at J, leaving 7 bases unmatched. This CDR3 contains 14 residues. The CDR3 loop is CAWRVPSGYNEQFF. The CDR3, as DNA: TGTGCCTGGCGGGTACCTAGCGGCTACAATGAGCAGTTCTTC.

This rearrangement joins TRBV18 to TRBJ1-4, with D perhaps TRBD1 (5 bases). Trimming pared 4 bases from V and 5 bases from J, leaving 17 bases between. CDR3 size: 16 residues. Germline V CDR1 and CDR2: KGHSH, LQKENI. The CDR3 region is CASSLERQIQNEKLFF. CDR3 bases: TGTGCCAGCTCACTCGAGAGACAGATCCAAAATGAAAAACTGTTTTTT.

The chain joins TRBV30 to TRBJ2-7; 10 bases match TRBD2. This CDR3 is built from 14 residues. Germline V gives CDR1 GTSNPN, CDR2 SVGIG (reference sequence). V was clipped by 3 bases and J by 4 bases; unmatched bases: 6. CDR3 residues: CAWRVWTSGYEQYF. DNA for the CDR3: TGTGCCTGGAGGGTTTGGACTAGCGGATACGAGCAGTACTTC.

The V call is TRBV12-3 or TRBV12-4, the J call TRBJ2-1; 11 bases map to TRBD2. Trimming removed 9 bases from V and 3 bases from J; junction bases left unmatched: 1. The CDR3 consists of 13 residues. The CDR3 DNA reads as TGTGCCAGTGGGACTAGCGGCTACAATGAGCAGTTCTTC. Translated: CASGTSGYNEQFF.